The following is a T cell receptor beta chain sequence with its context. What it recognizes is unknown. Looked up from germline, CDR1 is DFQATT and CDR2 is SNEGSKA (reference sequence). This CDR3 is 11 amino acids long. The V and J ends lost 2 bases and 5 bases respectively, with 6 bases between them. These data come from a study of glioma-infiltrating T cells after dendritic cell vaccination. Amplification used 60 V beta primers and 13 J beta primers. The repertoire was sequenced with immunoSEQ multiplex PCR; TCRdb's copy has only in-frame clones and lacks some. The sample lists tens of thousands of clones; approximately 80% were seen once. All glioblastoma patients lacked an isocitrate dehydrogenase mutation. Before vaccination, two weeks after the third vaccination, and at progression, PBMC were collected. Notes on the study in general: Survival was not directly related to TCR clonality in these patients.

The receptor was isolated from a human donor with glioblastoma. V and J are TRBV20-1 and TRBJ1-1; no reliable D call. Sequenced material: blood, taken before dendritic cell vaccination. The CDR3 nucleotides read TGCAGTGCTAGACGAGTAACTGAAGCTTTCTTT. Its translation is CSARRVTEAFF.